Listed below are T cell receptor beta chains from one sample, sequenced in a study of PD-L1 blockade in urothelial cancer. The protocol was immunoSEQ multiplex PCR, while the TCRdb copy is restricted to in-frame clones and leaves out a portion. The sample shows about 91,000 clones, over 65% of them seen only once. The starting material was PBMCs, obtained around atezolizumab (anti-PD-L1) treatment. These TCRs come from a man aged 65-85 years with urothelial cancer. Both conserved end residues are part of each CDR3. The D gene is left open where the match is weak. Clone size is given for some rows only: seen once, a few or many times, or a class if the clone is expanded.

V	size	J	D	CDR3	DNA
TRBV19	-	TRBJ2-3	-	CASSISNSDDTQYF	TGTGCCAGTAGTATAAGTAATAGCGACGATACGCAGTATTTT
TRBV25-1	-	TRBJ2-5	-	CASSEYGGGGETQYF	TGTGCCAGCAGTGAATATGGAGGGGGCGGAGAGACCCAGTACTTC
TRBV5-6	-	TRBJ1-3	-	CASSLTGQGSGNTIYF	TGTGCCAGCAGCCTGACAGGCCAGGGCTCTGGAAACACCATATATTTT
TRBV10-2	-	TRBJ2-1	-	CASSANKPGHISYNEQFF	TGCGCCAGCAGTGCGAACAAACCGGGACACATCTCCTACAATGAGCAGTTCTTC
TRBV7-2	-	TRBJ2-7	TRBD1	CASSRTGEEYEQYF	TGTGCCAGCAGCAGGACAGGGGAAGAGTACGAGCAGTACTTC
TRBV19	-	TRBJ1-5	TRBD1	CASSITGGGQPQHF	TGTGCCAGTAGCATAACAGGGGGTGGGCAGCCCCAGCATTTT
TRBV6-1	-	TRBJ1-1	-	CASGGSLNTEAFF	TGTGCCAGCGGGGGGAGCCTGAACACTGAAGCTTTCTTT
TRBV19	-	TRBJ1-1	-	CASSDAGSSTEAFF	TGTGCCAGTTCGGATGCAGGGTCAAGCACTGAAGCTTTCTTT
TRBV7-2	-	TRBJ2-1	TRBD2	CASSRTSGVNNEQFF	TGTGCCAGCAGCCGGACTAGCGGGGTCAACAATGAGCAGTTCTTC
TRBV7-3	-	TRBJ2-2	TRBD2	CASSSLTSGGAGELFF	TGTGCCAGCAGCTCTTTGACTAGCGGGGGGGCCGGGGAGCTGTTTTTT
TRBV5-6	few	TRBJ1-1	TRBD1	CASTWDRNTEAFF	TGTGCCAGCACCTGGGACAGGAACACTGAAGCTTTCTTT
TRBV18	-	TRBJ1-1	-	CASSPVRNTEAFF	TGTGCCAGCTCCCCCGTGCGGAACACTGAAGCTTTCTTT
TRBV6-4	-	TRBJ2-7	-	CASSEFPGGEQYF	TGTGCCAGCAGTGAATTCCCCGGGGGCGAGCAGTACTTC
TRBV5-1	-	TRBJ2-2	TRBD1	CASSSATGGENTGELFF	TGCGCCAGCAGCTCCGCGACAGGGGGGGAGAACACCGGGGAGCTGTTTTTT
TRBV27	-	TRBJ2-1	TRBD1	CASSSPTGRGTRNEQFF	TGTGCCAGCAGTTCACCGACAGGGAGAGGTACTAGGAATGAGCAGTTCTTC
TRBV7-2	-	TRBJ2-7	TRBD2	CASSLALAGGYEQYF	TGTGCCAGCAGCTTAGCGCTAGCGGGAGGCTACGAGCAGTACTTC
TRBV10-3	few	TRBJ1-1	-	CAISDPLLEAFF	TGTGCCATCAGTGACCCCCTACTTGAAGCTTTCTTT
TRBV7-9	-	TRBJ2-2	TRBD1	CASSRPDRGRTGELFF	TGTGCCAGCAGCAGACCCGACAGGGGGCGGACCGGGGAGCTGTTTTTT
TRBV21-1	-	TRBJ1-3	-	CASSKRQGSSGNTIYF	TGTGCCAGCAGCAAAAGGCAGGGAAGCTCTGGAAACACCATATATTTT
TRBV5-6	-	TRBJ2-2	-	CASSLVRGSTGELFF	TGTGCCAGCAGCTTGGTCAGGGGTAGTACCGGGGAGCTGTTTTTT
TRBV6-6	few	TRBJ1-2	-	CASSYSREEGYTF	TGTGCCAGCAGTTACTCCAGGGAGGAAGGCTACACCTTC
TRBV7-2	-	TRBJ1-1	TRBD1	CASSLGQGSSFF	TGTGCCAGCAGCTTAGGACAGGGGTCGTCTTTCTTT
TRBV11-3	-	TRBJ2-7	TRBD1	CASSYIRPGQGTCEQYF	TGTGCCAGCAGTTATATCCGACCGGGACAGGGTACTTGCGAGCAGTACTTC
TRBV11-3	-	TRBJ2-6	-	CASNQGLTGANVLTF	TGTGCCAGCAACCAAGGACTAACTGGGGCCAACGTCCTGACTTTC
TRBV10-3	once	TRBJ1-6	TRBD1	CAIRKQGADYNSPLHF	TGTGCCATCAGAAAACAGGGGGCGGATTATAATTCACCCCTCCACTTT
TRBV29-1	-	TRBJ2-2	-	CSVNSRGYGGELFF	TGCAGCGTCAATTCTAGGGGGTACGGCGGGGAGCTGTTTTTT
TRBV7-8	-	TRBJ2-7	-	CASSLVANSYEQYF	TGTGCCAGCAGCTTAGTAGCTAACTCCTACGAGCAGTACTTC
TRBV27	-	TRBJ1-5	TRBD1	CASRPGQGFSQPQHF	TGTGCCAGCAGACCGGGACAGGGTTTTAGTCAGCCCCAGCATTTT
TRBV9	-	TRBJ2-3	TRBD2	CASSVGASGSGLDTQYF	TGTGCCAGCAGCGTAGGGGCTAGCGGGAGCGGTTTGGATACGCAGTATTTT
TRBV19	-	TRBJ2-2	-	CASSIQGTNTGELFF	TGTGCCAGTAGTATACAGGGGACGAACACCGGGGAGCTGTTTTTT
TRBV19	once	TRBJ2-7	-	CASSYSGASFSYEQYF	TGTGCCAGTAGTTATTCGGGAGCTTCTTTCTCCTACGAGCAGTACTTC
TRBV6-5	-	TRBJ1-1	-	CASSLRRGNTEAFF	TGTGCCAGCTCTCTAAGGAGGGGGAACACTGAAGCTTTCTTT
TRBV19	-	TRBJ1-5	-	CASTRGGGQPQHF	TGTGCCAGCACACGGGGAGGGGGACAGCCCCAGCATTTT
TRBV5-1	-	TRBJ2-1	TRBD2	CASSLKVAGAHEQFF	TGCGCCAGCAGCTTGAAAGTAGCGGGGGCTCATGAGCAGTTCTTC
TRBV4-1	-	TRBJ2-5	TRBD1	CASSQDRRQGVDETQYF	TGCGCCAGCAGCCAAGATCGAAGACAGGGGGTCGATGAGACCCAGTACTTC
TRBV29-1	few	TRBJ1-1	-	CSVQVWVNTEAFF	TGCAGCGTACAGGTCTGGGTGAACACTGAAGCTTTCTTT
TRBV18	-	TRBJ2-2	TRBD1	CASSPPGTVGSRFF	TGTGCCAGCTCACCCCCCGGGACAGTGGGTTCTCGGTTTTTT
TRBV30	-	TRBJ1-1	-	CAWRLNTEAFF	TGTGCCTGGAGGTTAAACACTGAAGCTTTCTTT
TRBV7-2	-	TRBJ1-1	TRBD1	CASSLNRGEAFF	TGTGCCAGCAGCTTAAACAGGGGGGAGGCTTTCTTT
TRBV4-2	-	TRBJ2-3	TRBD1	CASSQGDSDRSADTQYF	TGTGCCAGCAGCCAAGGAGACTCGGACAGGAGCGCAGATACGCAGTATTTT
TRBV7-2	-	TRBJ1-4	-	CASSLVGATNEKLFF	TGTGCCAGCAGCTTGGTAGGGGCAACTAATGAAAAACTGTTTTTT
TRBV5-1	-	TRBJ2-3	-	CASSLQKTSTDTQYF	TGCGCCAGCAGCTTACAGAAAACTAGCACAGATACGCAGTATTTT